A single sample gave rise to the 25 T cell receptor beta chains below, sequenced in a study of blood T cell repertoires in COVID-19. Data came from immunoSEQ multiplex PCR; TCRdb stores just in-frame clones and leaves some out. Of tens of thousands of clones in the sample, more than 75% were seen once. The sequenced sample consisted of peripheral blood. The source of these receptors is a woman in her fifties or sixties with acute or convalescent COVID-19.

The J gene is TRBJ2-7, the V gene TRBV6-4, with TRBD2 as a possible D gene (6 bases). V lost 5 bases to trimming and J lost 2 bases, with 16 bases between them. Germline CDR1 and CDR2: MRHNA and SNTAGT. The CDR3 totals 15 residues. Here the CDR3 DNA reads TGTGCCAGCAGTTTGGAGGGGATAGGGCCCTACGAGCAGTACTTC. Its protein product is CASSLEGIGPYEQYF.

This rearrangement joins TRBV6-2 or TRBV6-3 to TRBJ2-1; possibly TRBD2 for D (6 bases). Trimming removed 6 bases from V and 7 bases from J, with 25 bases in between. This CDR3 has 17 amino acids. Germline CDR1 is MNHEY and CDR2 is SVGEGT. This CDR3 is CASSQPFSGTPRNEQFF. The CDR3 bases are TGTGCCAGCAGCCAACCTTTTAGCGGTACGCCTCGGAATGAGCAGTTCTTC.

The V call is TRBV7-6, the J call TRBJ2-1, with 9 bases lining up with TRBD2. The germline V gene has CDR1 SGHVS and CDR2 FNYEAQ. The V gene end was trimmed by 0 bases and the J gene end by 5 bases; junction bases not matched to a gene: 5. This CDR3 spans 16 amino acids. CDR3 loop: CASSLAPAGGNNEQFF. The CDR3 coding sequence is TGTGCCAGCAGCTTAGCCCCAGCGGGGGGAAACAATGAGCAGTTCTTC. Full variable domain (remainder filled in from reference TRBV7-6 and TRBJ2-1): GAGVSQSPRYKVTKRGQDVALRCDPISGHVSLYWYRQALGQGPEFLTYFNYEAQQDKSGLPNDRFSAERPEGSISTLTIQRTEQRDSAMYRCASSLAPAGGNNEQFFGPGTRLTVL.

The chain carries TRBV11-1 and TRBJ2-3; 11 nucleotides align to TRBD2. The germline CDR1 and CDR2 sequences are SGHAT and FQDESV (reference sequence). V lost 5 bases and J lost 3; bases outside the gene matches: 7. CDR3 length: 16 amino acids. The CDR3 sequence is CASSLNLAGGTDTQYF. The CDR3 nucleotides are TGTGCCAGCAGCCTAAATCTAGCGGGAGGAACAGATACGCAGTATTTT. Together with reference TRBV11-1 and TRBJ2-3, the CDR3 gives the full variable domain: EAEVAQSPRYKITEKSQAVAFWCDPISGHATLYWYRQILGQGPELLVQFQDESVVDDSQLPKDRFSAERLKGVDSTLKIQPAELGDSAMYLCASSLNLAGGTDTQYFGPGTRLTVL.

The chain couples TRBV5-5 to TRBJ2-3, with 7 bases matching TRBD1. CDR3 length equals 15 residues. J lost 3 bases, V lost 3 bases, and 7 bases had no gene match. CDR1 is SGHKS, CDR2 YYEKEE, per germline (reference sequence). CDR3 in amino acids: CASSWSYRGTDTQYF. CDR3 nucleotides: TGTGCCAGCAGCTGGAGTTACAGGGGAACAGATACGCAGTATTTT.

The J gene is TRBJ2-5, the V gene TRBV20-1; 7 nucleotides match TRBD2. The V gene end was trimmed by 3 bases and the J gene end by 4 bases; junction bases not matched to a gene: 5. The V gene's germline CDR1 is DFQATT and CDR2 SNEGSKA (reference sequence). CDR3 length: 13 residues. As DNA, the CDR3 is TGCAGTGCTAGTGAACCTAGCGGAGAGACCCAGTACTTC. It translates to CSASEPSGETQYF.

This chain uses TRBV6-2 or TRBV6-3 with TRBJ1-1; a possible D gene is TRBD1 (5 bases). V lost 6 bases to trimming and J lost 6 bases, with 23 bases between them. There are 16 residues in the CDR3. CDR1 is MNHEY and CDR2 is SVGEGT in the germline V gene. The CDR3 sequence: CASSPGKGKRGAEAFF. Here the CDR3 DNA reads TGTGCCAGCAGCCCTGGGAAGGGGAAGAGAGGCGCTGAAGCTTTCTTT.

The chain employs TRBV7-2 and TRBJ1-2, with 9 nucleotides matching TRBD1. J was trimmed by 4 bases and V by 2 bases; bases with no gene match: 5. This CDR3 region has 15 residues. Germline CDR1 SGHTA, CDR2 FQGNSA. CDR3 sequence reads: CASSLMTGGGYGYTF. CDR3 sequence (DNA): TGTGCCAGCAGCTTAATGACAGGGGGGGGCTATGGCTACACCTTC.

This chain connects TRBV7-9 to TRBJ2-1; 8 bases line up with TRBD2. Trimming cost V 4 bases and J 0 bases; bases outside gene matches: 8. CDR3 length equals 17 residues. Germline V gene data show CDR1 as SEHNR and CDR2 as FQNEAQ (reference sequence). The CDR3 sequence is CASSSTLAGGSYNEQFF. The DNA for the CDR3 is TGTGCCAGCAGCTCAACCCTAGCGGGCGGCTCCTACAATGAGCAGTTCTTC.

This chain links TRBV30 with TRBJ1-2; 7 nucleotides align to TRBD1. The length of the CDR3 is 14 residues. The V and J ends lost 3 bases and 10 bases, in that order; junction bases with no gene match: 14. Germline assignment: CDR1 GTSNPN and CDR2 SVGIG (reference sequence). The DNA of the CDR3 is TGTGCCTGGAGATTGGTGGGGAGACAGGGAATCTACACCTTC. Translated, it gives CAWRLVGRQGIYTF.

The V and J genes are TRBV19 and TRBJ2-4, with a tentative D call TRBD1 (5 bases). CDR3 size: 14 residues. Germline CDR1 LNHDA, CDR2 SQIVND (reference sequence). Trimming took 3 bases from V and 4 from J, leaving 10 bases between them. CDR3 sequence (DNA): TGTGCCAGTAGTATTTTCTCAGGGAAAAACATTCAGTACTTC. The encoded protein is CASSIFSGKNIQYF.

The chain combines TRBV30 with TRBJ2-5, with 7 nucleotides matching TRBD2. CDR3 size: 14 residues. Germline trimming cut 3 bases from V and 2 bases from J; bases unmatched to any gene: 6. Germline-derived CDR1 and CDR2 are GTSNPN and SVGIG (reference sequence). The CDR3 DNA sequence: TGTGCCTGGAGGGCGCGTAGCGGGCAAGAGACCCAGTACTTC. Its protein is CAWRARSGQETQYF.

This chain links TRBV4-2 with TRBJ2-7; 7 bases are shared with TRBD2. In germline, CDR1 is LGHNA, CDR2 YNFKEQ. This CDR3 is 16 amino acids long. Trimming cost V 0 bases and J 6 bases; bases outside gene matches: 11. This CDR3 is CASSQDGIAGPGEQYF. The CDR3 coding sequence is TGTGCCAGCAGCCAAGATGGAATAGCGGGTCCTGGCGAGCAGTACTTC.

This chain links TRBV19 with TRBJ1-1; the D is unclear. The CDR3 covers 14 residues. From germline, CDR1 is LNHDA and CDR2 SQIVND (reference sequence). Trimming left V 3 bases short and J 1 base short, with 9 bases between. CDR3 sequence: CASSMFHGNTEAFF. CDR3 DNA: TGTGCCAGTAGTATGTTTCACGGGAACACTGAAGCTTTCTTT. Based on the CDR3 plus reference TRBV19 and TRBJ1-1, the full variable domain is DGGITQSPKYLFRKEGQNVTLSCEQNLNHDAMYWYRQDPGQGLRLIYYSQIVNDFQKGDIAEGYSVSREKKESFPLTVTSAQKNPTAFYLCASSMFHGNTEAFFGQGTRLTVV.

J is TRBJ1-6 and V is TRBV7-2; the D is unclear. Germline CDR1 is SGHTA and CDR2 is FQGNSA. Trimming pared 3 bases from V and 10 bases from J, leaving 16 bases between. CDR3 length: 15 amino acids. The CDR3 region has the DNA TGTGCCAGCAGCTTCCGGTCGACCGCGAGGTCACCCCTCCACTTT. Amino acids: CASSFRSTARSPLHF.

CDR3 amino acids: CASSLAGKETQYF. CDR3 bases: TGCGCCAGCAGCTTGGCCGGGAAAGAGACCCAGTACTTC. The chain uses TRBV5-1 and TRBJ2-5, with a weak D call TRBD2 (5 bases). Germline CDR1 reads SGHRS; CDR2 reads YFSETQ. This CDR3 contains 13 residues. The ends were cut back, 0 bases at V and 3 bases at J, with 6 bases in the middle.

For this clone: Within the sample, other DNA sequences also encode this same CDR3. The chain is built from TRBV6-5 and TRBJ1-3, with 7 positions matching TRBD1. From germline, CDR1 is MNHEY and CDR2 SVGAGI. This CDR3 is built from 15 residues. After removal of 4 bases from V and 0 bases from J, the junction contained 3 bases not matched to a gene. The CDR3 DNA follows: TGTGCCAGCAGTTCAGGGGGAGACTCTGGAAACACCATATATTTT. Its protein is CASSSGGDSGNTIYF.

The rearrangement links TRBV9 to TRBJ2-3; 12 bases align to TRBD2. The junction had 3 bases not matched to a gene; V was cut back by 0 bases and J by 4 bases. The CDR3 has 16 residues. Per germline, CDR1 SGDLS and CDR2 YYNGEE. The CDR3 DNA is TGTGCCAGCAGCGTAGACCCTAGCGGGGGGGCAGATACGCAGTATTTT. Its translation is CASSVDPSGGADTQYF.

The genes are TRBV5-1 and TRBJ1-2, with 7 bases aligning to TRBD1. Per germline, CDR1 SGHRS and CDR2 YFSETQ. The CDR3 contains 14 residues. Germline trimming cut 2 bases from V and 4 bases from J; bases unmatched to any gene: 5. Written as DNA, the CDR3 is TGCGCCAGCAGCTTAGAACAGGGGCCCTATGGCTACACCTTC. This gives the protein CASSLEQGPYGYTF.

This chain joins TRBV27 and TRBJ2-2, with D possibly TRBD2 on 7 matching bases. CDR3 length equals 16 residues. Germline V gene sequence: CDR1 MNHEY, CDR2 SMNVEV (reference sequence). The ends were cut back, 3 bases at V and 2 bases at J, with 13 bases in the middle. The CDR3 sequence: CASSFHGGRNTGELFF. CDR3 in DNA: TGTGCCAGCAGTTTCCACGGGGGGCGCAACACCGGGGAGCTGTTTTTT.

The CDR3 reads CASSLQGDRRGPNEKLFF. As DNA, the CDR3 is TGTGCCAGCAGCCTACAGGGTGACAGAAGGGGGCCCAATGAAAAACTGTTTTTT. The chain joins TRBV7-9 to TRBJ1-4, with TRBD1 matching over 7 bases. J lost 5 bases, V lost 5 bases, and 17 bases had no gene match. CDR1 and CDR2 (germline): SEHNR, FQNEAQ (reference sequence). CDR3 length: 18 amino acids.

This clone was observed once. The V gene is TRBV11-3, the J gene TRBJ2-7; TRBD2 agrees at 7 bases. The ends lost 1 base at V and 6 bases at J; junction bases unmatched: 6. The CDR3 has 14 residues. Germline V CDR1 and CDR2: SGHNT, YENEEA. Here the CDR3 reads CASSLGEGIGEQYF. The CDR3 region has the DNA TGTGCCAGCAGCTTAGGGGAGGGAATCGGCGAGCAGTACTTC.

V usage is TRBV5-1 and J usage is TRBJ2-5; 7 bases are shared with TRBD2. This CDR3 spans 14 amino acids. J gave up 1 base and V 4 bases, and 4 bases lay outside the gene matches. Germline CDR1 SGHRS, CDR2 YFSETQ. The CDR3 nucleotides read TGCGCCAGCAGCAGGACTAGACTCCAAGAGACCCAGTACTTC. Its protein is CASSRTRLQETQYF.

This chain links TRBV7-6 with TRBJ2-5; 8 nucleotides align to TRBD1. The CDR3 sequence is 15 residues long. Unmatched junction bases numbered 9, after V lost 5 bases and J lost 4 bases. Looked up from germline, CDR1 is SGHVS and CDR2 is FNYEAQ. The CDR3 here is CASSTRQGSVETQYF. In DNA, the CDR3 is TGTGCCAGCAGCACCCGACAGGGGTCGGTAGAGACCCAGTACTTC.

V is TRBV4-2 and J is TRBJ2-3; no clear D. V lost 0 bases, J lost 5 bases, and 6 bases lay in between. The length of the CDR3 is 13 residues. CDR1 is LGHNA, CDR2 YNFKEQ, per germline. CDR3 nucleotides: TGTGCCAGCAGCCAAGATAGAATAGATACGCAGTATTTT. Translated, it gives CASSQDRIDTQYF.